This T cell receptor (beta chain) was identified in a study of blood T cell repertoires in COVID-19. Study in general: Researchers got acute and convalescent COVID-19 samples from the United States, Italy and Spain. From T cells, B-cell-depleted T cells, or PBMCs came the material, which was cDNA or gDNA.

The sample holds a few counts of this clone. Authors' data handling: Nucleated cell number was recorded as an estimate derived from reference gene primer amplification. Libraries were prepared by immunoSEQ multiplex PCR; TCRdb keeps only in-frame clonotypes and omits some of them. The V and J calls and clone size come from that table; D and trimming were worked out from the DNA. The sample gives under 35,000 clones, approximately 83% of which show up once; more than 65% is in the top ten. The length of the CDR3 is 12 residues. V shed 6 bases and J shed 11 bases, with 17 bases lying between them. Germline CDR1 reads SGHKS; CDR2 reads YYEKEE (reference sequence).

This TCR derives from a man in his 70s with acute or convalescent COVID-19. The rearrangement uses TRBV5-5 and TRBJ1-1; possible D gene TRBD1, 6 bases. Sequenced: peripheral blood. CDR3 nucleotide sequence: TGTGCCAGCATCCGGGAGGGACATACGGCTTTCTTT. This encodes CASIREGHTAFF.